These 9 T cell receptor beta chains originate from one sample sequenced in a study of PD-L1 blockade in urothelial cancer. The table came from immunoSEQ multiplex PCR; TCRdb's copy has only in-frame clones and leaves some out. This table holds 85,000 to 90,000 clones, approximately 81% found once. Sample time point: pretreatment peripheral blood. Sequenced here: PBMCs, sampled around atezolizumab (anti-PD-L1) treatment. The receptors were gathered from a man in his 60s with urothelial cancer.

V usage is TRBV7-2 and J usage is TRBJ1-1; D unclear. Germline lookup yields CDR1 SGHTA and CDR2 FQGNSA. The CDR3 contains 12 residues. The ends were cut back, 5 bases at V and 5 bases at J, with 9 bases in the middle. CDR3 region: CASSRGRTEAFF. As DNA, the CDR3 is TGTGCCAGCAGCCGAGGCCGGACTGAAGCTTTCTTT.

The chain has TRBV7-6 and TRBJ2-1, with D maybe TRBD2 (6 bases). CDR1 SGHVS and CDR2 FNYEAQ come from the germline V gene. CDR3 size: 17 residues. V lost 1 base and J 3 bases, leaving 16 bases between the germline ends. The CDR3 here is CASSLVEVGGVYNEQFF. CDR3 nucleotides: TGTGCCAGCAGCTTAGTGGAAGTGGGAGGAGTCTACAATGAGCAGTTCTTC.

The V and J genes are TRBV6-1 and TRBJ2-5; TRBD2 agrees at 9 bases. Trimming removed 3 bases from V and 5 bases from J; junction bases left unmatched: 4. Germline-derived CDR1 and CDR2 are MNHNS and SASEGT. The CDR3 is made up of 14 amino acids. The CDR3 DNA reads as TGTGCCAGCAGTGAGGCTAGCGGGACTGAGACCCAGTACTTC. Amino acid sequence: CASSEASGTETQYF.

The chain couples TRBV27 to TRBJ2-1, with 13 bases identical to TRBD2. The ends lost 5 bases at V and 0 bases at J; junction bases unmatched: 13. Germline CDR1 MNHEY, CDR2 SMNVEV (reference sequence). The CDR3 extends over 20 amino acids. The CDR3 loop is CASSPRLAGGSPRSYNEQFF. The CDR3 nucleotides are TGTGCCAGCAGTCCCCGACTAGCGGGAGGATCCCCTCGCTCCTACAATGAGCAGTTCTTC.

V and J are TRBV7-2 and TRBJ2-5; the match to TRBD2 covers 12 bases. The germline CDR1 and CDR2 sequences are SGHTA and FQGNSA. The CDR3 is 17 amino acids. The J segment lost 0 bases and the V segment lost 1 base, leaving 3 bases of the junction unmatched. The CDR3 is CASSLETSGGYQETQYF. CDR3 nucleotides: TGTGCCAGCAGCTTAGAAACTAGCGGGGGGTACCAAGAGACCCAGTACTTC.

The genes are TRBV28 and TRBJ1-5; D is possibly TRBD1 (5 bases). Between the trimmed V and J ends, which lost 3 bases and 7 bases, there was a span of 16 bases. The CDR3 extends over 15 amino acids. The germline V gene has CDR1 MDHEN and CDR2 SYDVKM. CDR3 region: CASSFGTPRAQPQHF. The DNA for the CDR3 is TGTGCCAGCAGTTTTGGTACTCCCAGGGCCCAGCCCCAGCATTTT.

The rearrangement uses TRBV2 and TRBJ1-4, with D possibly being TRBD1 (5 bases). The CDR3 extends over 13 amino acids. In germline, CDR1 is SNHLY, CDR2 FYNNEI. Between the trimmed V and J ends, which lost 4 bases and 5 bases, there was a span of 8 bases. As DNA, the CDR3 is TGTGCCAGCAGTGGACAGTTCAATGAAAAACTGTTTTTT. As protein: CASSGQFNEKLFF.

CDR3 sequence reads: CASSYGPTADQPQHF. The CDR3 nucleotides read TGTGCCAGCAGTTATGGCCCTACAGCCGATCAGCCCCAGCATTTT. The chain uses TRBV6-5 and TRBJ1-5, with D uncertain. Germline CDR1 reads MNHEY; CDR2 reads SVGAGI. V lost 3 bases, J lost 5 bases, and 14 bases lay in between. The CDR3 contains 15 residues.

The CDR3 coding sequence is TGCGCCAGCTCTCTTACTAGCGACTCCTACGAGCAGTACTTC. This codes for CASSLTSDSYEQYF. The V call is TRBV4-1, the J call TRBJ2-7; 7 bases map to TRBD2. Germline V gene data show CDR1 as MGHRA and CDR2 as YSYEKL. The CDR3 extends over 14 amino acids. The ends lost 8 bases at V and 0 bases at J; junction bases unmatched: 7.